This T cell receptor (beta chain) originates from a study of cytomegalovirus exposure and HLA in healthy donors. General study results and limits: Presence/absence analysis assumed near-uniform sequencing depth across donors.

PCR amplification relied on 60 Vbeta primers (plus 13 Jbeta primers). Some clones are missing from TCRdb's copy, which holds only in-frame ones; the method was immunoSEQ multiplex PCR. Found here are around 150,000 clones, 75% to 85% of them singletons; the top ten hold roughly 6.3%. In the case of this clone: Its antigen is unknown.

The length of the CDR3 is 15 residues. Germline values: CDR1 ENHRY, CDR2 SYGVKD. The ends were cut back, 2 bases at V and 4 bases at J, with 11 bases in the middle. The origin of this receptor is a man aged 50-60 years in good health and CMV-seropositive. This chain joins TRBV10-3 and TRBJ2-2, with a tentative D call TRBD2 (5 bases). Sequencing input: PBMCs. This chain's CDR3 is CAISEAGLGTGELFF. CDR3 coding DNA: TGTGCCATCAGTGAGGCGGGTCTTGGCACCGGGGAGCTGTTTTTT.